These 23 T cell receptor beta chains originate from one sample sequenced in a study of blood T cells in healthy people across ages. Alongside a J-beta primer mix, a sample-barcoded 5' primer served in a second PCR lasting roughly 7 to 11 cycles. TCRdb itself ran the 5' RACE reads through MiXCR, one entry per CDR3 protein. There are about 1.5 million distinct CDR3 sequences in the sample; approximately 40% occur only once, and 7.9% lies in the top ten. Specimen: blood. These receptors were collected from a woman between 18 and 30 years old in good health.

Only a few counts were recorded for this clonotype. This chain connects TRBV4-1 to TRBJ1-5; TRBD1 aligns across 9 bases. From germline, CDR1 is MGHRA and CDR2 YSYEKL. V gave up 3 bases and J gave up 7 bases; unmatched junction bases: 4. The CDR3 runs 14 residues. CDR3 sequence: CASSQRTGEQPQHF. The CDR3 bases are TGCGCCAGCAGCCAGCGGACAGGGGAACAGCCCCAGCATTTT.

The gene calls are TRBV10-3 and TRBJ2-7, with no clear D. The CDR3 length is 16 residues. Per the germline V gene, CDR1 is ENHRY and CDR2 is SYGVKD. V dropped 5 bases and J dropped 2 bases, with 19 bases sitting between them. DNA of the CDR3: TGTGCCATCAGTTACTTTGCAGACCCCCGCGCCTACGAGCAGTACTTC. Amino acid sequence: CAISYFADPRAYEQYF.

V gene TRBV5-1 combines with J gene TRBJ1-1; maybe TRBD1 (6 bases). Germline CDR1 is SGHRS and CDR2 is YFSETQ. CDR3 length: 16 amino acids. Trimming removed 4 bases at V and 1 base at J, with 17 bases between. In nucleotides, the CDR3 is TGCGCCAGCAGCCCCTCACCTTGGGGACAGAACACTGAAGCTTTCTTT. Residues: CASSPSPWGQNTEAFF.

About this clonotype itself: The germline gene is not matched at one end of the junction; a read error may be the cause. J is TRBJ1-2 and V is TRBV12-3 or TRBV12-4; D gene unclear. The length of the CDR3 is 15 residues. The CDR3 coding sequence is TGTGCCAGAAGTTCGCGGGTCCTCGCTAACTATGGCTACACCTTC. It translates to CARSSRVLANYGYTF.

This clonotype was detected only a few times. The rearrangement links TRBV12-3 or TRBV12-4 to TRBJ2-7; tentatively, D is TRBD1 (6 bases). V shed 5 bases and J shed 0 bases, with 14 bases lying between them. This CDR3 is 15 amino acids long. CDR3 in amino acids: CASSLTGPSSYEQYF. CDR3 nucleotide sequence: TGTGCCAGCAGTCTGACAGGACCCAGCTCCTACGAGCAGTACTTC.

The gene calls are TRBV6-1 and TRBJ1-1; 7 bases are shared with TRBD1. Germline V gene sequence: CDR1 MNHNS, CDR2 SASEGT. There are 16 residues in the CDR3. The J segment lost 0 bases and the V segment lost 4 bases, leaving 8 bases of the junction unmatched. CDR3 protein: CASSGTGFPMNTEAFF. Written as DNA, the CDR3 is TGTGCCAGCAGTGGGACAGGCTTCCCTATGAACACTGAAGCTTTCTTT.

This clonotype has more than one count but fewer than ten. The chain combines TRBV2 with TRBJ1-1; D not certain. V lost 1 base to trimming and J lost 4 bases, with 13 bases between them. CDR1 and CDR2 (germline): SNHLY, FYNNEI. The CDR3 is made up of 15 amino acids. CDR3 protein: CASSEVGRLGTEAFF. The CDR3 DNA sequence: TGTGCCAGCAGTGAAGTGGGCAGGTTAGGCACTGAAGCTTTCTTT.

The chain uses TRBV6-6 and TRBJ2-1; the D call may be TRBD1 or TRBD2 (5 bases each). The CDR3 contains 16 residues. Deletions cut 5 bases from V and 0 bases from J, with 14 bases between. Germline V lookup: CDR1 MNHNY, CDR2 SVGAGI (reference sequence). The CDR3 nucleotides read TGTGCCAGCAGTCTGGCCGGGACGGTCTCCTACAATGAGCAGTTCTTC. Its protein product is CASSLAGTVSYNEQFF.

The chain recombines TRBV21-1 with TRBJ2-4. TRBV21-1 is noted as a pseudogene. There are 14 residues in the CDR3. The CDR3, as DNA: TGTGCCAGCAGCAAAGTGGTCGAGGTTAACATTCAGTACTTC. Translation: CASSKVVEVNIQYF.

This clonotype was detected a few times. This chain links TRBV10-3 with TRBJ1-5, with D perhaps TRBD1 (6 bases). Germline loops: CDR1 ENHRY, CDR2 SYGVKD. Trimming removed 2 bases from V and 4 bases from J, with 9 bases in between. The CDR3 is made up of 14 amino acids. CDR3 sequence (DNA): TGTGCCATCAGTGAGGGGGGACATAATCAGCCCCAGCATTTT. It specifies CAISEGGHNQPQHF.

This clonotype was seen once. The rearrangement joins TRBV4-3 to TRBJ2-1, with D unclear. This CDR3 spans 16 amino acids. V shed 0 bases and J shed 0 bases, with 9 bases lying between them. Germline CDR1 reads LGHNA; CDR2 reads YSLEER. In nucleotides, the CDR3 is TGCGCCAGCAGCCAAGATGCACGGACCTCCTACAATGAGCAGTTCTTC. It codes for CASSQDARTSYNEQFF.

The chain has TRBV28 and TRBJ2-5; 8 bases line up with TRBD2. Germline V gene sequence: CDR1 MDHEN, CDR2 SYDVKM. J lost 2 bases, V lost 5 bases, and 7 bases had no gene match. There are 15 residues in the CDR3. DNA for the CDR3: TGTGCCAGCAGTAGCACTGGCGGGGGGCAAGAGACCCAGTACTTC. Encoded protein: CASSSTGGGQETQYF. Filled out from reference TRBV28 and TRBJ2-5, the complete variable domain reads DVKVTQSSRYLVKRTGEKVFLECVQDMDHENMFWYRQDPGLGLRLIYFSYDVKMKEKGDIPEGYSVSREKKERFSLILESASTNQTSMYLCASSSTGGGQETQYFGPGTRLLVL.

The chain is built from TRBV11-1 and TRBJ2-7; D not resolved. This CDR3 spans 14 amino acids. Trimming cost V 5 bases and J 2 bases, with 13 bases left between them. CDR1 is SGHAT, CDR2 FQDESV, per germline (reference sequence). The CDR3 region is CASSPRDPTYEQYF. CDR3 in DNA: TGTGCCAGCAGCCCCCGAGACCCGACCTACGAGCAGTACTTC. Together with reference TRBV11-1 and TRBJ2-7, the CDR3 gives the full variable domain: EAEVAQSPRYKITEKSQAVAFWCDPISGHATLYWYRQILGQGPELLVQFQDESVVDDSQLPKDRFSAERLKGVDSTLKIQPAELGDSAMYLCASSPRDPTYEQYFGPGTRLTVT.

This clonotype was seen only a few times. The chain recombines TRBV12-3 or TRBV12-4 with TRBJ1-5; 9 positions match TRBD1. This CDR3 is 11 amino acids long. V lost 3 bases, J lost 15 bases, and 3 bases stayed unmatched. The CDR3 protein is CASSFGQGRHF. The DNA of the CDR3 is TGTGCCAGCAGTTTTGGACAGGGGCGGCATTTT.

The chain joins TRBV11-2 to TRBJ1-1, with 10 bases lining up with TRBD1. Trimming took 5 bases from V and 3 from J; bases not matched to a gene: 6. The CDR3 has 15 residues. The V gene's germline CDR1 is SGHAT and CDR2 FQNNGV. The DNA for the CDR3 is TGTGCCAGCAGCCAAGAGGACAGGGGGTACACTGAAGCTTTCTTT. Translating it yields CASSQEDRGYTEAFF.

In its sample, this clonotype was seen a few times. This chain joins TRBV6-1 and TRBJ2-5; 7 bases line up with TRBD1. The J call may be faulty, since TRBJ2-7 better matches the DNA end. CDR1 is MNHNS and CDR2 is SASEGT in the germline V gene. CDR3 length: 13 amino acids. The CDR3, as DNA: TGTGCCAGCAGTGAATGGGACAGCTACGAGCAGTACTTC. Amino acid sequence: CASSEWDSYEQYF.

The chain employs TRBV28 and TRBJ1-5; D uncertain. The V gene lost 7 bases and the J gene lost 3 bases, with 16 bases spanning the gap. The germline CDR1 and CDR2 sequences are MDHEN and SYDVKM. The CDR3 runs to 15 residues. The CDR3 protein is CASTHPMEFNQPQHF. DNA for the CDR3: TGTGCCAGCACCCACCCCATGGAGTTCAATCAGCCCCAGCATTTT. The full variable domain, completed using reference TRBV28 and TRBJ1-5, is DVKVTQSSRYLVKRTGEKVFLECVQDMDHENMFWYRQDPGLGLRLIYFSYDVKMKEKGDIPEGYSVSREKKERFSLILESASTNQTSMYLCASTHPMEFNQPQHFGDGTRLSIL.

The J gene is TRBJ2-7, the V gene TRBV12-5, with 9 bases lining up with TRBD2. The CDR3 is 14 amino acids. The ends lost 2 bases at V and 3 bases at J; junction bases unmatched: 2. Germline V CDR1 and CDR2: LGHNT, FRNRAP. The CDR3 nucleotides read TGTGCTAGTGGTTTGCGGACTAGCGACTACGAGCAGTACTTC. As protein: CASGLRTSDYEQYF.

This clonotype was observed a handful of times. The gene calls are TRBV3-1 and TRBJ1-2; perhaps TRBD1 as D (6 bases). The CDR3 contains 15 residues. Germline lookup yields CDR1 LGHDT and CDR2 YNNKEL (reference sequence). V was pared by 4 bases and J by 4 bases, with 16 bases between. This CDR3 reads CASSLGAGAVYGYTF. As DNA, the CDR3 is TGTGCCAGCAGCCTCGGGGCAGGGGCGGTCTATGGCTACACCTTC.

This rearrangement joins TRBV18 to TRBJ2-7; TRBD2 agrees at 11 bases. The closer fit of TRBJ2-5 to the DNA end suggests the J call may be wrong. The CDR3 is 15 amino acids. Germline-derived CDR1 and CDR2 are KGHSH and LQKENI. For the CDR3, the DNA is TGTGCCAGCTCACCGGTAGCGGGAGGGCCGGAGACCCAGTACTTC. Amino acids: CASSPVAGGPETQYF.

J is TRBJ2-2 and V is TRBV5-5, with D perhaps matching TRBD1 (5 bases). Trimming pared 4 bases from V and 1 base from J, leaving 11 bases between. CDR1 and CDR2 (germline): SGHKS, YYEKEE (reference sequence). This CDR3 is built from 15 residues. The DNA for the CDR3 is TGTGCCAGCAGCCATTTTACAGGGAACACCGGGGAGCTGTTTTTT. Its translation: CASSHFTGNTGELFF.

V gene TRBV7-2 combines with J gene TRBJ2-1, with TRBD1 matching 7 bases. The ends lost 5 bases at V and 15 bases at J; junction bases unmatched: 13. The V gene's germline CDR1 is SGHTA and CDR2 FQGNSA. The CDR3 runs 13 residues. The CDR3 nucleotides read TGTGCCAGCAGCGCCCCTAACACAGGGGATATGTTCTTC. Translating it yields CASSAPNTGDMFF. Full variable domain (missing parts from reference TRBV7-2 and TRBJ2-1): GAGVSQSPSNKVTEKGKDVELRCDPISGHTALYWYRQSLGQGLEFLIYFQGNSAPDKSGLPSDRFSAERTGGSVSTLTIQRTQQEDSAVYLCASSAPNTGDMFFGPGTRLTVL.

This clonotype was seen only a few times. The J gene is TRBJ2-5, the V gene TRBV20-1; no firm D call. The assigned J gene may be wrong: the sequence end matches TRBJ2-7 better. CDR3 size: 11 residues. Germline V lookup: CDR1 DFQATT, CDR2 SNEGSKA (reference sequence). The CDR3 protein is CSALLLLEQYF. The DNA for the CDR3 is TGCAGTGCGCTGCTCCTCCTCGAGCAGTACTTC.